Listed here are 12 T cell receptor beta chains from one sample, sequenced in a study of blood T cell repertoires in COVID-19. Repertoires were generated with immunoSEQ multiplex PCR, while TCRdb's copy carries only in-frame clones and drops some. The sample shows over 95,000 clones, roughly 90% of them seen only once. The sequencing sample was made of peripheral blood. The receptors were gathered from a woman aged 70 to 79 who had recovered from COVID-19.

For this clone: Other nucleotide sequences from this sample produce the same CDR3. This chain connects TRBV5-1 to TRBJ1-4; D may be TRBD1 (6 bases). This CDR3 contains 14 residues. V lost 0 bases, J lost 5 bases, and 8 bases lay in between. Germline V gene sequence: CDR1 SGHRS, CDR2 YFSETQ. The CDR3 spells CASSLGQGNEKLFF. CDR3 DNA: TGCGCCAGCAGCTTGGGTCAGGGGAATGAAAAACTGTTTTTT.

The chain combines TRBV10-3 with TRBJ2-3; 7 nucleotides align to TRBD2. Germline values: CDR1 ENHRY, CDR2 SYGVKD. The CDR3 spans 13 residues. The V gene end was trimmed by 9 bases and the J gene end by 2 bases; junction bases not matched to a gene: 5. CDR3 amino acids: CAIAGDNTDTQYF. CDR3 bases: TGTGCCATTGCGGGAGACAACACAGATACGCAGTATTTT.

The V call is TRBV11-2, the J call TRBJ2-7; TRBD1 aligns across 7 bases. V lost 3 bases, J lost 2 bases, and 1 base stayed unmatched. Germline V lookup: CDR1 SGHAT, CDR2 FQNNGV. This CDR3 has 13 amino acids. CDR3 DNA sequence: TGTGCCAGCAGCTTGGGGACAGCCTACGAGCAGTACTTC. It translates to CASSLGTAYEQYF.

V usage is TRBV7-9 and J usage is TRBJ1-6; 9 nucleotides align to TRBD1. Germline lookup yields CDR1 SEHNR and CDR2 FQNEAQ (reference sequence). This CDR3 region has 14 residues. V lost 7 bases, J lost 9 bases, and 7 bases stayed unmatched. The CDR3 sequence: CASMFGTGSSPLHF. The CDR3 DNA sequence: TGTGCCAGCATGTTCGGGACAGGGTCTTCACCCCTCCACTTT.

CDR3 amino acids: CASSLRQEYGYTF. The CDR3 DNA sequence: TGCGCCAGCAGCCTTCGACAGGAATATGGCTACACCTTC. The chain links TRBV4-1 to TRBJ1-2; D might be TRBD1 (6 bases). Germline CDR1 MGHRA, CDR2 YSYEKL. The CDR3 runs 13 residues. Trimming removed 4 bases at V and 5 bases at J, with 11 bases between.

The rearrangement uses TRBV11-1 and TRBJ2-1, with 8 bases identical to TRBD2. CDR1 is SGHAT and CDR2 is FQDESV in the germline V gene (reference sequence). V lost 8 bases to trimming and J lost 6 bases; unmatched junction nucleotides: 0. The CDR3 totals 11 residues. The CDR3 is CASGTSNEQFF. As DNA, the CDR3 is TGTGCCAGCGGGACTAGCAATGAGCAGTTCTTC.

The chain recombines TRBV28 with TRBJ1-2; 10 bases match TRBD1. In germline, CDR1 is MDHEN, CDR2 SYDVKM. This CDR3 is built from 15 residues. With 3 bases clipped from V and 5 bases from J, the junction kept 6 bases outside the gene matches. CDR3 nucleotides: TGTGCCAGCAGTTTTGGGGACAGGGGCGGATATGGCTACACCTTC. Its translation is CASSFGDRGGYGYTF.

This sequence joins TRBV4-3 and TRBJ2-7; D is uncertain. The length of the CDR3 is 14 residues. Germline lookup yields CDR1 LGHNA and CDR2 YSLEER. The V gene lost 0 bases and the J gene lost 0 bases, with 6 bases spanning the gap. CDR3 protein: CASSQEVSSYEQYF. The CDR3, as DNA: TGCGCCAGCAGCCAAGAGGTCAGCTCCTACGAGCAGTACTTC.

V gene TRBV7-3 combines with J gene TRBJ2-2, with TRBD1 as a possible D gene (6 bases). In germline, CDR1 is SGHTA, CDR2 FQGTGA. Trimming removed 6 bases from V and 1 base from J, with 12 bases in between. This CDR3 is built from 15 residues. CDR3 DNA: TGTGCCAGCAGATCAGGGGTGGGGAACACCGGGGAGCTGTTTTTT. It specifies CASRSGVGNTGELFF.

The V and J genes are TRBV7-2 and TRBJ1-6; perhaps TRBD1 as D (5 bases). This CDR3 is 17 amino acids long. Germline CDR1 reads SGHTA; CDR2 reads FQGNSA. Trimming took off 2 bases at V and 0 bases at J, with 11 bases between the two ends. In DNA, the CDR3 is TGTGCCAGCAGCTTAATCGGGGGAGGCTCCTATAATTCACCCCTCCACTTT. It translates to CASSLIGGGSYNSPLHF.

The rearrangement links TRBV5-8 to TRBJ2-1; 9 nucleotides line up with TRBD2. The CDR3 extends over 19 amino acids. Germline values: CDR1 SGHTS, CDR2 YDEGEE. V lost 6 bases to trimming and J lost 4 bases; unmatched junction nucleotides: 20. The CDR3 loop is CASTLGSAPAGGSYNEQFF. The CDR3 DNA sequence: TGTGCCAGCACCCTGGGCTCAGCTCCGGCGGGAGGGAGTTACAATGAGCAGTTCTTC.

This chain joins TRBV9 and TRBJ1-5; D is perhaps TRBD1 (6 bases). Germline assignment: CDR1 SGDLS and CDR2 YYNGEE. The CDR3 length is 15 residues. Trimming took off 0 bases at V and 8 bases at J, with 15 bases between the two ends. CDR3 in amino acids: CASSVDGGRSEPQHF. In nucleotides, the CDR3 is TGTGCCAGCAGCGTAGACGGGGGGCGATCAGAGCCCCAGCATTTT.